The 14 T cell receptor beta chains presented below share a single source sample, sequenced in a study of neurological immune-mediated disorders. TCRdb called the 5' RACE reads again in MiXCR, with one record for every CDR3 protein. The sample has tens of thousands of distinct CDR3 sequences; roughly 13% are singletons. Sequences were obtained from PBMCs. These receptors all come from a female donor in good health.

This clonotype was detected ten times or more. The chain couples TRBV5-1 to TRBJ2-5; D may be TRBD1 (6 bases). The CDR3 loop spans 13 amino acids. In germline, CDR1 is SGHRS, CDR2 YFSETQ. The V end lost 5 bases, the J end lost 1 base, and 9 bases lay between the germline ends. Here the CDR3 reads CASRSGAQETQYF. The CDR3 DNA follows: TGCGCCAGCAGGTCAGGGGCCCAAGAGACCCAGTACTTC.

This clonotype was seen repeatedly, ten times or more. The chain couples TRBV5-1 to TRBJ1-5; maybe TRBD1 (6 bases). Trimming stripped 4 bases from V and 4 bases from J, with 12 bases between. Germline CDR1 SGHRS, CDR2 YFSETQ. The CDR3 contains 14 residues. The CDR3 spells CASSPDSPNQPQHF. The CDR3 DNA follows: TGCGCCAGCAGCCCGGACAGCCCGAATCAGCCCCAGCATTTT.

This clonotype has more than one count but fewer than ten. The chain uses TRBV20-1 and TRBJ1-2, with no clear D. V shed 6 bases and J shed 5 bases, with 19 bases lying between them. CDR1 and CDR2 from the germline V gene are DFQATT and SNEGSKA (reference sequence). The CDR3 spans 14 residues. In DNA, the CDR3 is TGCAGTGCGCTCAGGCCCGGTACCTCGTATGGCTACACCTTC. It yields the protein CSALRPGTSYGYTF.

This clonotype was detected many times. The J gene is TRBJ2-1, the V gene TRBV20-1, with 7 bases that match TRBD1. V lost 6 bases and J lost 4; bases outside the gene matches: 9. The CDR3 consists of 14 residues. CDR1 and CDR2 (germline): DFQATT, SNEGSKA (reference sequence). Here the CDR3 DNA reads TGCAGTGCCGCCGGGACAGCGAAATACAATGAGCAGTTCTTC. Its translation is CSAAGTAKYNEQFF.

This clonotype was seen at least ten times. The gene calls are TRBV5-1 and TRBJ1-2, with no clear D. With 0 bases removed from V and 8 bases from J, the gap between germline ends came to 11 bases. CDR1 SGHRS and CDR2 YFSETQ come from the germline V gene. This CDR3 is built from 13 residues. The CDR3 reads CASSLGDSAGYTF. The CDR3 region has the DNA TGCGCCAGCAGCTTGGGCGACTCGGCGGGCTACACCTTC.

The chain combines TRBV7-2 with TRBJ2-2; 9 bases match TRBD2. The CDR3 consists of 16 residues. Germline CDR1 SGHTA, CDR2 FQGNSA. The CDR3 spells CARSPRGGQGTGELFF. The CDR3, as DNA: TGTGCAAGAAGCCCGCGGGGGGGGCAAGGCACCGGGGAGCTGTTTTTT.

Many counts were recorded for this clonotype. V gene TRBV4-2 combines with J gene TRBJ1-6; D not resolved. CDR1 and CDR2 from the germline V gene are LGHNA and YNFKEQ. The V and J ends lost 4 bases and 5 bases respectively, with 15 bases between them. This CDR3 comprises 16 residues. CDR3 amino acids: CASSRLPRGDNSPLHF. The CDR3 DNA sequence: TGTGCCAGCAGCCGCCTTCCACGGGGAGATAATTCACCCCTCCACTTT.

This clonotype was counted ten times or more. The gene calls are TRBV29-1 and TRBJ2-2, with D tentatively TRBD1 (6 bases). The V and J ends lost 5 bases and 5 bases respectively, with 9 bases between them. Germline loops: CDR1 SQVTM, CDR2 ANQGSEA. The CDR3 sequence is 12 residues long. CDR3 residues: CSVHRATGELFF. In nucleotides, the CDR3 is TGCAGCGTTCACAGGGCTACCGGGGAGCTGTTTTTT.

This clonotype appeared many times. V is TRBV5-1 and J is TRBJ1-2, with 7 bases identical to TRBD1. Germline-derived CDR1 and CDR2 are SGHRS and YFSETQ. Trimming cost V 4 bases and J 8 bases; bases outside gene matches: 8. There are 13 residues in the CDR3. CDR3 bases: TGCGCCAGCAGCCCTCTTCAGGGGGAAGGCTACACCTTC. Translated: CASSPLQGEGYTF.

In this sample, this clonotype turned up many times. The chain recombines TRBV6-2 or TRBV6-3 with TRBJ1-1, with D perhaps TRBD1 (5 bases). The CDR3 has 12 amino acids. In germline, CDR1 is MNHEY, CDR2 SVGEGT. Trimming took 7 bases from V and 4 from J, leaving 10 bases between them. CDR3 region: CASTGGITEAFF. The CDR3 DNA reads TGTGCCAGCACGGGGGGGATCACTGAAGCTTTCTTT.

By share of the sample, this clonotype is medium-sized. This CDR3 reads CASSVEGGSYNEQFF. CDR3 nucleotides: TGTGCCAGCAGCGTCGAGGGGGGGTCCTACAATGAGCAGTTCTTC. The chain couples TRBV9 to TRBJ2-1, with D possibly matching TRBD2 (7 bases). The V end lost 2 bases, the J end lost 1 base, and 10 bases lay between the germline ends. This CDR3 is 15 amino acids long. Germline V gene data show CDR1 as SGDLS and CDR2 as YYNGEE.

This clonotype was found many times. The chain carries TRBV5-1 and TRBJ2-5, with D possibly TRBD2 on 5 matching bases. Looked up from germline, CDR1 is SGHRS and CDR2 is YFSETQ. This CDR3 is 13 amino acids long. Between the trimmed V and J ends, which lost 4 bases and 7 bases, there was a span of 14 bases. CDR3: CASSLNGAGTQYF. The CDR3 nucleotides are TGCGCCAGCAGCCTCAATGGTGCGGGGACCCAGTACTTC.

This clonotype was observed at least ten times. CDR3 in amino acids: CSAEFRGGAGYEQYF. In nucleotides, the CDR3 is TGCAGTGCCGAATTTCGAGGGGGCGCGGGGTACGAGCAGTACTTC. The gene calls are TRBV20-1 and TRBJ2-7; possibly TRBD1 for D (7 bases). This CDR3 spans 15 amino acids. V was cut by 6 bases and J by 4 bases, with 22 bases left in between. CDR1 is DFQATT and CDR2 is SNEGSKA in the germline V gene (reference sequence).

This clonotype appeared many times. CDR3 amino acids: CSAPKQGDTQYF. The CDR3 DNA sequence: TGCAGTGCGCCTAAACAGGGAGATACGCAGTATTTT. The V and J genes are TRBV20-1 and TRBJ2-3, with D possibly being TRBD1 (6 bases). Per the germline V gene, CDR1 is DFQATT and CDR2 is SNEGSKA (reference sequence). Trimming pared 6 bases from V and 5 bases from J, leaving 12 bases between. The CDR3 is 12 residues long.